This TCR beta chain is drawn from a study of human T cells and chemical hapten exposure. Overall study context: Each week of the approximately 25-week study, patients had diphenylcyclopropenone applied to the scalp. Reading of the patch tests, which applied 0.01% DPC to the upper back, occurred at 6 days. Notes on the study in general: TCRs at high frequency, those above 1 in 1000, did not change with DPC sensitization.

TCRdb redid the calling of the RACE reads with MiXCR, one entry per CDR3 protein. Altogether some 90,000 distinct CDR3 sequences are present, roughly a tenth being singletons, with the ten largest covering approximately 0.99%. This clonotype was observed a few times. Its antigen remains unknown. This CDR3 is built from 13 residues. Trimming removed 3 bases at V and 6 bases at J, with 8 bases between. Germline loops: CDR1 MDHEN, CDR2 SYDVKM. Time point specified: patch test 3, about 24 weeks after DPC sensitization. Treatment in this sample: therapeutic diphenylcyclopropenone sensitization with weekly scalp DPC. Participating donors were patients with alopecia, aged 18 to 70 years, considered appropriate candidates for DPC.

The starting material was whole blood, obtained in connection with sensitization to the hapten diphenylcyclopropenone (DPC). This receptor was obtained from a woman aged 30 to 39 with alopecia areata. Some clones in this sample may be carry-over from other donors' samples. The V call is TRBV28, the J call TRBJ2-2; D remains unclear. CDR3 in DNA: TGTGCCAGCAGTTTGGCGGTACCCGGGGAGCTGTTTTTT. This encodes CASSLAVPGELFF.